The present TCR beta chain was sequenced within a study of graft-versus-host responses after intestinal transplantation. Across the whole study: Multivisceral, liver-intestinal, or isolated intestinal grafts were transplanted into recipients. After anti-thymocyte globulin induction, recipients took tacrolimus and steroids for three to four years. General study results and limits: Allograft clonal ratios (graft-versus-host to host-versus-graft) were high in patients who had graft-donor T cell macrochimerism.

Sequencing used immunoSEQ multiplex PCR; TCRdb keeps in-frame clones, though not all of them. In the table there are 70,000 or so clones, 84% of which are singletons. The CDR3 spans 15 residues. Germline V gene sequence: CDR1 SNHLY, CDR2 FYNNEI. Trimming at V came to 2 bases and at J to 1 base, leaving 3 bases not matched to a gene. Worth noting for this clone: Its antigen remains unidentified.

The TCR comes from a human donor who was the organ donor for an intestinal transplant. V and J are TRBV2 and TRBJ1-2; 8 nucleotides match TRBD1. Sample: unstimulated CD4+ T cells sorted from spleen or lymph node cells, taken before transplant. The DNA of the CDR3 is TGTGCCAGCAGTGAATACAGGGGGAATAACTATGGCTACACCTTC. Encoded protein: CASSEYRGNNYGYTF.